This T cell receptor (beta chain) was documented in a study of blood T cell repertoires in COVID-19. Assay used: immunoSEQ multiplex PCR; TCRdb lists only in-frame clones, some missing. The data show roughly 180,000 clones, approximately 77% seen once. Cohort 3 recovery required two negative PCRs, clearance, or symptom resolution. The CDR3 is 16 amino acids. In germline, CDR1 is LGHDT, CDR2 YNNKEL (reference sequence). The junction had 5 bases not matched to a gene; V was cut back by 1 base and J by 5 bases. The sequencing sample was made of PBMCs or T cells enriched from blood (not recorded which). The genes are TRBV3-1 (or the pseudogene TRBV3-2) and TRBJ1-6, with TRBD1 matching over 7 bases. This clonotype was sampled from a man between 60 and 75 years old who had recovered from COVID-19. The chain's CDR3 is CASSQGGQVNNSPLHF. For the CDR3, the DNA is TGTGCCAGCAGCCAAGGAGGACAGGTCAATAATTCACCCCTCCACTTT.